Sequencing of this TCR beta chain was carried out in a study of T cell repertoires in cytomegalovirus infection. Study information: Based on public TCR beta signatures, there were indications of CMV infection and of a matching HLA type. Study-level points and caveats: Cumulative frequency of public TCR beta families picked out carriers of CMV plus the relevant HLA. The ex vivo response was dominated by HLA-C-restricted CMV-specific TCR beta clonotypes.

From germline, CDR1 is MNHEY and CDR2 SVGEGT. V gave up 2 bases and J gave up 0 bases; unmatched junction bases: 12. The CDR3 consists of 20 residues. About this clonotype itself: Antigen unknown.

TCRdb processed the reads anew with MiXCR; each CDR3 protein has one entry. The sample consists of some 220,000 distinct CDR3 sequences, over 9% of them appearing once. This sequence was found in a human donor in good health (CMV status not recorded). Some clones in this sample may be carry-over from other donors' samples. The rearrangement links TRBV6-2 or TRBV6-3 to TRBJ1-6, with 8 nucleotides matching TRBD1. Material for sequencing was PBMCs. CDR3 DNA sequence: TGTGCCAGCAGTTACGACGGACAGGGAGGACCAAGCTCCTATAATTCACCCCTCCACTTT. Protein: CASSYDGQGGPSSYNSPLHF.